The 8 T cell receptor beta chains given below trace back to one sample, sequenced in a study of T cells in Graves' hyperthyroidism and ophthalmopathy. Amplification targeted TCR beta CDR3 regions from RNA transcripts. Researchers ran a first-round RT-PCR on the TCR CDR3 using the HTBI primer set. TCRdb reprocessed the multiplex PCR reads with MiXCR, giving one entry per CDR3 protein. The table lists hundreds of thousands of distinct CDR3 sequences, roughly 40% of them singletons. Sample: blood. These TCRs come from a man younger than 35 with Graves' hyperthyroidism.

There are many counts of this clonotype. This sequence joins TRBV7-9 and TRBJ1-2; no clear D gene. Between the trimmed V and J ends, which lost 5 bases and 4 bases, there was a span of 11 bases. The CDR3 totals 13 residues. Germline CDR1 is SEHNR and CDR2 is FQNEAQ (reference sequence). In DNA form, the CDR3 reads TGTGCCAGCAGCCCGAGTGTTGCCTATGGCTACACCTTC. Its translation: CASSPSVAYGYTF.

This clonotype showed up many times. This chain connects TRBV12-3 or TRBV12-4 to TRBJ2-7; D gene unclear. Trimming shortened V by 6 bases and J by 6 bases, and 9 bases separated the two germline ends. This CDR3 contains 11 residues. Here the CDR3 reads CASSFAGEQYF. In DNA, the CDR3 is TGTGCCAGCAGCTTTGCAGGCGAGCAGTACTTC.

The V gene is TRBV7-9, the J gene TRBJ1-1; D gene unclear. The length of the CDR3 is 15 residues. V was pared by 0 bases and J by 1 base, with 9 bases between. Germline CDR1 reads SEHNR; CDR2 reads FQNEAQ (reference sequence). The CDR3 here is CASSLAGNRNTEAFF. CDR3 in DNA: TGTGCCAGCAGCTTAGCGGGGAACCGGAACACTGAAGCTTTCTTT.

This clonotype was recorded a few times. The chain is built from TRBV4-2 and TRBJ2-6; 8 bases match TRBD1. There are 14 residues in the CDR3. Germline-derived CDR1 and CDR2 are LGHNA and YNFKEQ. Unmatched junction bases numbered 0, after V lost 5 bases and J lost 3 bases. The DNA for the CDR3 is TGTGCCAGCAGCGGACAGGGTGGGGCCAACGTCCTGACTTTC. It specifies CASSGQGGANVLTF.

This clonotype has only one observation. V is TRBV12-3 or TRBV12-4 and J is TRBJ1-2; D remains ambiguous. This CDR3 has 12 amino acids. V gave up 7 bases and J gave up 2 bases, with 8 bases separating them. The CDR3 loop reads CASTPANYGYTF. CDR3 nucleotide sequence: TGTGCCAGCACCCCAGCGAACTATGGCTACACCTTC.

The chain employs TRBV7-9 and TRBJ1-4; D ambiguous. The CDR3 has 14 amino acids. Between the trimmed V and J ends, which lost 7 bases and 8 bases, there was a span of 17 bases. CDR1 is SEHNR, CDR2 FQNEAQ, per germline (reference sequence). The CDR3 reads CASILDGLGEKLFF. CDR3 DNA sequence: TGTGCCAGCATCCTGGACGGGTTGGGGGAAAAACTGTTTTTT.

This clonotype has at least ten counts. CDR3 nucleotide sequence: TGTGCCATAGGGGGACCTAAAGAGACCCAGTACTTC. This translates into CAIGGPKETQYF. The V gene is TRBV10-3, the J gene TRBJ2-5; D may be TRBD1 (6 bases). In germline, CDR1 is ENHRY, CDR2 SYGVKD. V lost 9 bases to trimming and J lost 3 bases, with 11 bases between them. The CDR3 is 12 residues long.

The chain links TRBV9 to TRBJ2-7; 13 nucleotides match TRBD2. CDR3 length equals 15 residues. Germline CDR1 and CDR2: SGDLS and YYNGEE. J lost 5 bases, V lost 3 bases, and 5 bases had no gene match. CDR3 coding DNA: TGTGCCAGCAGCGGCGGACTAGCGGGAGTAGACGAGCAGTACTTC. Residues: CASSGGLAGVDEQYF. Variable domain in full (rest from reference TRBV9 and TRBJ2-7): DSGVTQTPKHLITATGQRVTLRCSPRSGDLSVYWYQQSLDQGLQFLIQYYNGEERAKGNILERFSAQQFPDLHSELNLSSLELGDSALYFCASSGGLAGVDEQYFGPGTRLTVT.